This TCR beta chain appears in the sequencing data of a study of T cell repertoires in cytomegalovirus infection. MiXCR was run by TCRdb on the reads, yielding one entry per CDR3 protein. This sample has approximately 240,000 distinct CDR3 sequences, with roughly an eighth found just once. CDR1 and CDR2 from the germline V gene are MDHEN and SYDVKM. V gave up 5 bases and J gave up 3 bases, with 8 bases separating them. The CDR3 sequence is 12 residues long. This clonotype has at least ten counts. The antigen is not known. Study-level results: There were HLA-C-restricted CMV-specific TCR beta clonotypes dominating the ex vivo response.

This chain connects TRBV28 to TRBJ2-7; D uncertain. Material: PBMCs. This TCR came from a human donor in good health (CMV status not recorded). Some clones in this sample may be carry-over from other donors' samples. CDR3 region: CASSGKSYEQYF. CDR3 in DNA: TGTGCCAGCAGTGGTAAGAGCTACGAGCAGTACTTC.